The next 4 T cell receptor beta chains were all read from a single sample in a study of T cell repertoires in cytomegalovirus infection. Antigens for these TCRs are unknown. TCRdb fed the reads into MiXCR, producing one record per CDR3 protein. Seen here are 380,000 or so distinct CDR3 sequences, around a third observed once, and the top ten hold 13%. The sample here was cultured PBMCs, taken from culture after CMV antigen stimulation. Receptors originate from a human donor in good health (CMV status not recorded). Some clones in this sample may be carry-over from other donors' samples.

The V call is TRBV19, the J call TRBJ2-2, with 7 bases identical to TRBD2. V lost 5 bases and J lost 0; bases outside the gene matches: 6. The germline gives CDR1 LNHDA, CDR2 SQIVND (reference sequence). There are 16 residues in the CDR3. The CDR3 loop reads CASSGIGLANTGELFF. For the CDR3, the DNA is TGTGCCAGTAGTGGGATAGGACTAGCGAACACCGGGGAGCTGTTTTTT.

This clonotype was picked up a small number of times. The J gene is TRBJ1-1, the V gene TRBV6-1; 9 nucleotides line up with TRBD1. The J segment lost 12 bases and the V segment lost 5 bases, leaving 7 bases of the junction unmatched. The CDR3 is made up of 12 amino acids. CDR1 MNHNS and CDR2 SASEGT come from the germline V gene. CDR3 residues: CASSLGQGRTFF. DNA for the CDR3: TGTGCCAGCAGTCTGGGACAGGGTCGAACTTTCTTT.

The V call is TRBV28, the J call TRBJ2-2; 8 bases fit TRBD1. CDR1 and CDR2 from the germline V gene are MDHEN and SYDVKM. The trim removed 6 bases at V and 6 bases at J, leaving 6 bases unmatched. CDR3 length: 14 amino acids. The CDR3 loop is CASRRDRGPGELFF. In DNA form, the CDR3 reads TGTGCCAGCAGACGCGACAGGGGTCCCGGGGAGCTGTTTTTT.

This clonotype was seen many times. The chain combines TRBV19 with TRBJ2-5, with 7 bases fitting TRBD2. The trim removed 5 bases at V and 2 bases at J, leaving 8 bases unmatched. Per germline, CDR1 LNHDA and CDR2 SQIVND (reference sequence). The CDR3 covers 15 residues. As DNA, the CDR3 is TGTGCCAGTAGTGGCGGCGGGACTACACAAGAGACCCAGTACTTC. This translates into CASSGGGTTQETQYF.